This T cell receptor (beta chain) was captured by sequencing in a study of HIV-infected children after antiretroviral therapy interruption. On the study more broadly: Children's median ages were 9.5 years and 8 years by group. EBV and CMV exposure was recorded in most children. Samples from the continuous-treatment group were taken at weeks 0, 48 and 150.

Points from the study as a whole: The Gini coefficient of naive CD4+ repertoires rose, returning to baseline by 3 years.

This clonotype was seen at least ten times. What it binds is unknown. V lost 6 bases, J lost 4 bases, and 12 bases lay in between. The CDR3 has 13 residues. A 3' RACE protocol on RNA, with unique molecular identifiers, produced the TCR library. One entry per CDR3 protein results from TCRdb running MiXCR on the 3' RACE reads. The data contain about 40,000 distinct CDR3 sequences, approximately 7% of them seen just once; the ten biggest clones take up about 0.97%. Documented treatment: PENTA 11 planned treatment interruption arm or continuous ART arm. The source material was CD45RA+ CD4+ T cells from PBMCs, pooled from several time points, sampled from a donor given antiretroviral therapy, either interrupted or continuous. Specified subset: naive CD4+ CD45RA+ CD45RO- T cells. This receptor was taken from a pool of human donors with HIV. V is TRBV12-3 or TRBV12-4 and J is TRBJ1-1; D is possibly TRBD1 (6 bases). The CDR3 region is CASSPGVRTEAFF. CDR3 bases: TGTGCCAGCAGCCCAGGGGTGCGCACTGAAGCTTTCTTT.